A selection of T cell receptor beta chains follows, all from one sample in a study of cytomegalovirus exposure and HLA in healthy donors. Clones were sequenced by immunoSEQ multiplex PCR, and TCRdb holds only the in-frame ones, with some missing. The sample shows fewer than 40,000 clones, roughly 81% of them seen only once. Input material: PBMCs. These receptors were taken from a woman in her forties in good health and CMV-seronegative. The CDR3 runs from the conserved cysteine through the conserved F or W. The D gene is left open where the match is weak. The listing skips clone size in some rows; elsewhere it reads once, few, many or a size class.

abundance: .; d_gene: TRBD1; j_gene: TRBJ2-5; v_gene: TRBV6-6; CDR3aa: CASSQGTGISQETQYF; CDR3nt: TGTGCCAGCAGTCAAGGGACAGGGATAAGCCAAGAGACCCAGTACTTC
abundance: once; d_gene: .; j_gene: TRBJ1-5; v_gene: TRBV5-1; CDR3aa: CASSLAGTPNQPQHF; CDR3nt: TGCGCCAGCAGCTTGGCTGGTACACCGAATCAGCCCCAGCATTTT
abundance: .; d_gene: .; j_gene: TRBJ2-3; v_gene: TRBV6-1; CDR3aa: CASSELGGGPQDTQYF; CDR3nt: TGTGCCAGCAGTGAGCTGGGTGGGGGCCCCCAAGATACGCAGTATTTT
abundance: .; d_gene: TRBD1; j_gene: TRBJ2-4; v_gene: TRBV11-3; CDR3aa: CASSFNGTGDLLAKNIQYF; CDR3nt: TGTGCCAGCAGCTTTAACGGGACAGGGGACCTTCTAGCCAAAAACATTCAGTACTTC
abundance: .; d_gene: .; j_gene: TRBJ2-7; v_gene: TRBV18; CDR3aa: CASSPGPSPSYEQYF; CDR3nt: TGTGCCAGCTCACCCGGTCCTAGCCCCTCCTACGAGCAGTACTTC
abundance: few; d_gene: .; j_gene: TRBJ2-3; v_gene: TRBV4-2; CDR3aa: CASRASSTDTQYF; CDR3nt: TGTGCCAGCAGGGCCAGTAGCACAGATACGCAGTATTTT
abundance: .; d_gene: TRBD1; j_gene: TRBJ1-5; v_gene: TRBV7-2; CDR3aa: CASSLVSGGYQPQHF; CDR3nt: TGTGCCAGCAGCTTAGTCTCAGGGGGCTATCAGCCCCAGCATTTT
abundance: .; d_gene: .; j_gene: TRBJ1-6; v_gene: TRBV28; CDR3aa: CASRQDPNSPLHF; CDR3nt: TGTGCCAGCAGACAGGACCCCAATTCACCCCTCCACTTT
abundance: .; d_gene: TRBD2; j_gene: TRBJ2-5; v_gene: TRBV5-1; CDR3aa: CASSLALAGEETQYF; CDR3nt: TGCGCCAGCAGCTTGGCCCTAGCGGGGGAGGAGACCCAGTACTTC
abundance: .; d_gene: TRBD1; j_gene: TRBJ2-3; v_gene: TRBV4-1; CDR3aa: CASSRQGTDTQYF; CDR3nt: TGCGCCAGCAGCCGACAGGGGACAGATACGCAGTATTTT
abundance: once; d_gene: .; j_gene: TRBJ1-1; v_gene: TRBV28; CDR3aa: CASRRTVNTEAFF; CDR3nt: TGTGCCAGCAGGAGGACAGTGAACACTGAAGCTTTCTTT
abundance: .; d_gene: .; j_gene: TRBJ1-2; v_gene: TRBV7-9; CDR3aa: CASGGYSYTF; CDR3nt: TGTGCCAGCGGTGGTTACTCCTACACCTTC
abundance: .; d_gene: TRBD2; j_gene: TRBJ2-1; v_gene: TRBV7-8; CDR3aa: CASSKSSGDMYEQFF; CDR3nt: TGTGCCAGCAGCAAGTCTAGCGGGGATATGTATGAGCAGTTCTTC
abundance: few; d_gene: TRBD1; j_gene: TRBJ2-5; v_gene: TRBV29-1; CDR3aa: CSVDYRGQETQYF; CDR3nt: TGCAGCGTTGACTACAGGGGGCAAGAGACCCAGTACTTC
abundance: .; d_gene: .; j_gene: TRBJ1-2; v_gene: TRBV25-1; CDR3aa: CASSLQGGYTF; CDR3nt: TGTGCCAGCAGTCTGCAGGGTGGCTACACCTTC
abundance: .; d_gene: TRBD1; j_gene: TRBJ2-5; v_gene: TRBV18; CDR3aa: CASSPGTGETQYF; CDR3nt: TGTGCCAGCTCACCAGGGACAGGGGAGACCCAGTACTTC
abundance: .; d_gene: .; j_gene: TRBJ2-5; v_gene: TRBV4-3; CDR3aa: CASSQEQGRWETQYF; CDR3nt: TGCGCCAGCAGCCAAGAACAGGGGAGGTGGGAGACCCAGTACTTC
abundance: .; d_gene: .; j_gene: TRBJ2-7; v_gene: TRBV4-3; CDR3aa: CASSQYQGSSYEQYF; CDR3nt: TGCGCCAGCAGCCAATACCAGGGTAGCTCCTACGAGCAGTACTTC
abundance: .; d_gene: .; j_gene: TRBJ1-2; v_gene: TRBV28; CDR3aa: CASRQVLNYGYTF; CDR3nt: TGTGCCAGCAGACAGGTCCTGAACTATGGCTACACCTTC
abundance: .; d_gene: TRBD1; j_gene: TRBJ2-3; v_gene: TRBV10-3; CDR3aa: CAISGDRGPDTQYF; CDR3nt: TGTGCCATCAGCGGGGACAGGGGCCCAGATACGCAGTATTTT
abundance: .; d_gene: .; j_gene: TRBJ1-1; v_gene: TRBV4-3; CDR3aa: CASSQDRGGVVNTEAFF; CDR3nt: TGCGCCAGCAGCCAAGATCGGGGGGGGGTTGTGAACACTGAAGCTTTCTTT
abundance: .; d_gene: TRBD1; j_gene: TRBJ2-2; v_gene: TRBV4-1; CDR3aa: CASSQGRRDRDTGELFF; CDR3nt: TGCGCCAGCAGCCAAGGGAGGAGGGACAGGGACACCGGGGAGCTGTTTTTT
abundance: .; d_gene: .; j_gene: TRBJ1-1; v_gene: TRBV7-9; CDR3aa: CASSSWTENTEAFF; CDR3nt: TGTGCCAGCAGCTCTTGGACAGAGAACACTGAAGCTTTCTTT
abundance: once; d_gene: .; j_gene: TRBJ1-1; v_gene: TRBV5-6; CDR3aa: CASSLSLGGNTEAFF; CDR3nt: TGTGCCAGCAGCTTGTCCCTCGGGGGGAACACTGAAGCTTTCTTT
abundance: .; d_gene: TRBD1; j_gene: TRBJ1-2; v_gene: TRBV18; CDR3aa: CASSRDRENYGYTF; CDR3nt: TGTGCCAGCTCCCGGGACAGGGAAAACTATGGCTACACCTTC
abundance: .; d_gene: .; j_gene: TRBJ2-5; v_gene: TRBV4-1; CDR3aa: CASSQTTLVGSQETQYF; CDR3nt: TGCGCCAGCAGCCAAACGACTTTGGTTGGGTCCCAAGAGACCCAGTACTTC
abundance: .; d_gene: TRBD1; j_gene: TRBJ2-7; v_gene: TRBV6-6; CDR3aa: CASYGTGFSYEQYF; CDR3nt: TGTGCCAGCTATGGGACAGGATTCTCCTACGAGCAGTACTTC
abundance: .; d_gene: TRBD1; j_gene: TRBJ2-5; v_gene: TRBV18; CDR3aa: CASSLWTGTGETQYF; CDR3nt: TGTGCCAGCTCACTTTGGACAGGGACGGGAGAGACCCAGTACTTC
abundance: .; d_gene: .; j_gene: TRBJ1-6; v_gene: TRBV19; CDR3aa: CASSSTGNSPLHF; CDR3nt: TGTGCCAGTAGTTCTACAGGGAACTCACCCCTCCACTTT
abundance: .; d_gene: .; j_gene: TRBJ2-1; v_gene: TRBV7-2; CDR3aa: CASSGWGSGSYNEQFF; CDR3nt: TGTGCCAGCAGCGGCTGGGGTAGCGGCTCCTACAATGAGCAGTTCTTC
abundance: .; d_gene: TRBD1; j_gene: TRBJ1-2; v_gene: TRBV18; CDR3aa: CASSLQGEDGYTF; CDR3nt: TGTGCCAGCTCATTACAGGGGGAAGATGGCTACACCTTC
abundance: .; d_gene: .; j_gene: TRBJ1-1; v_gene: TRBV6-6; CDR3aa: CASSSPRWGEGTEAFF; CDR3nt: TGTGCCAGCAGCTCCCCCCGTTGGGGGGAGGGCACTGAAGCTTTCTTT
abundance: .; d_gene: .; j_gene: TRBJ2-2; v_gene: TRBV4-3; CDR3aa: CASSQDLAGRNTGELFF; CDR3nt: TGCGCCAGCAGCCAAGATTTGGCGGGGCGGAACACCGGGGAGCTGTTTTTT
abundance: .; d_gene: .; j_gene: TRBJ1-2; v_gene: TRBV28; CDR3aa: CASSRQYYGYTF; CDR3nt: TGTGCCAGCAGTAGACAGTACTATGGCTACACCTTC
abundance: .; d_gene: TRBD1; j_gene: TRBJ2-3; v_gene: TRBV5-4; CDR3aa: CASSERTGGPTDTQYF; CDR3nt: TGTGCCAGCAGCGAGAGGACAGGGGGCCCCACAGATACGCAGTATTTT
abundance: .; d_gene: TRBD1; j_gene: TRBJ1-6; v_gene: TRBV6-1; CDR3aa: CASSEIFGQGGNSPLHF; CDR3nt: TGTGCCAGCAGTGAAATATTTGGACAGGGGGGTAATTCACCCCTCCACTTT
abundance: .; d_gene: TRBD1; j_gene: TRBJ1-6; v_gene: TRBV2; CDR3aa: CASTGQRSPLHF; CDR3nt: TGTGCCAGCACGGGACAGCGATCACCCCTCCACTTT
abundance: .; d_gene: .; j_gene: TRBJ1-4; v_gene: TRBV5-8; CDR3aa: CASSLRLVGGEKLFF; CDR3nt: TGTGCCAGCAGCCTTCGATTGGTAGGGGGAGAAAAACTGTTTTTT
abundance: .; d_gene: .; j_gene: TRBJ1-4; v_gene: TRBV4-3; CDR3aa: CASSQDLGDRSLFF; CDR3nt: TGCGCCAGCAGCCAAGATTTAGGAGACAGAAGCCTGTTTTTT
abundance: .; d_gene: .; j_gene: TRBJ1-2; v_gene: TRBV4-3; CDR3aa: CASSQDQSVTNYGYTF; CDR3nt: TGCGCCAGCAGCCAAGATCAGTCCGTTACTAACTATGGCTACACCTTC
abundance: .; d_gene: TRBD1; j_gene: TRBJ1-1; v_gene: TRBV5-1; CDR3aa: CASSFEGALNTEAFF; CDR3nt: TGCGCCAGCAGCTTTGAGGGGGCTTTGAACACTGAAGCTTTCTTT
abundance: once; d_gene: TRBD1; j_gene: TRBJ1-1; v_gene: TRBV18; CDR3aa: CASSPRQGGTEAFF; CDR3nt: TGTGCCAGCTCCCCCCGACAGGGTGGAACTGAAGCTTTCTTT
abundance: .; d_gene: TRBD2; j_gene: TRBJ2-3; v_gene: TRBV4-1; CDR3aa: CASSQGTSGGASTDTQYF; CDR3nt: TGCGCCAGCAGCCAGGGGACTAGCGGGGGGGCCAGCACAGATACGCAGTATTTT
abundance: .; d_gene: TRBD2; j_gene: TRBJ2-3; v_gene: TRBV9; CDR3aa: CASSVAAGGDTQYF; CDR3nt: TGTGCCAGCAGCGTAGCAGCGGGGGGTGATACGCAGTATTTT
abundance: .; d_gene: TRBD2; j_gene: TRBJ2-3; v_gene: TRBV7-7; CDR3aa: CASSPTSGGLDTQYF; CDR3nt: TGTGCTAGCAGTCCCACTAGCGGGGGTTTAGATACGCAGTATTTT
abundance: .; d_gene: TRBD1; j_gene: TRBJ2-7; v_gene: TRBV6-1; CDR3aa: CASSEAWTGVYEQYF; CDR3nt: TGTGCCAGCAGTGAAGCGTGGACAGGCGTCTACGAGCAGTACTTC
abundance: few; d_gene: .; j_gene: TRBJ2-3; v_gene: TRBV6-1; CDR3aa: CASSEWGVLGTDTQYF; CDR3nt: TGTGCCAGCAGTGAATGGGGGGTTTTGGGAACAGATACGCAGTATTTT
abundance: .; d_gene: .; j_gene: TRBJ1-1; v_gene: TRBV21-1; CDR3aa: CASSKEKMSGGGTEAFF; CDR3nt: TGTGCCAGCAGCAAAGAAAAGATGTCAGGGGGAGGCACTGAAGCTTTCTTT
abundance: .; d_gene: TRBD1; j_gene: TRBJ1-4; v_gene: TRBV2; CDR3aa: CAVQGTGEKLFF; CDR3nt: TGTGCCGTACAGGGGACCGGAGAAAAACTGTTTTTT
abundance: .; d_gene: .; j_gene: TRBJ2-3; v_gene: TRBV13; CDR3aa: CASTLAGDTQYF; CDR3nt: TGTGCCAGCACACTAGCCGGAGATACGCAGTATTTT
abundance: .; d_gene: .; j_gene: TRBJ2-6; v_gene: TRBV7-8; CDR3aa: CASSLRIGLSGANVLTF; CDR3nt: TGTGCCAGCAGCTTAAGAATCGGGTTATCTGGGGCCAACGTCCTGACTTTC
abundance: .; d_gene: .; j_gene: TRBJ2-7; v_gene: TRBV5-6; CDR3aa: CASSFTGREQYF; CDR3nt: TGTGCCAGCAGCTTTACAGGACGGGAGCAGTACTTC
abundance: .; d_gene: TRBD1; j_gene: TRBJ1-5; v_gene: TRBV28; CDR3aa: CASRPPTGQGVPQHF; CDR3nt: TGTGCCAGCAGACCCCCGACCGGACAGGGGGTGCCCCAGCATTTT
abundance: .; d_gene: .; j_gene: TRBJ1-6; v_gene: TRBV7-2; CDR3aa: CASSLVRGNNSPLHF; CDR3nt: TGTGCCAGCAGCTTAGTTCGAGGAAATAATTCACCCCTCCACTTT